The 30 T cell receptor beta chains below were found in one sample sequenced in a study of T cells in Graves' hyperthyroidism and ophthalmopathy (dated by TCRdb to between 2018 and 2020). Library method: multiplex PCR. Sequencing instrument: Illumina HiSeq 2000. The TCR beta CDR3 regions were amplified from the RNA transcripts. For the first round of RT-PCR on the TCR CDR3, the HTBI primer set was used together with the Qiagen OneStep RT-PCR kit. TCRdb cleaned the public reads at Q25 with fastp, built clones with MiXCR and kept in-frame beta chains. Each entry merges the rows of one CDR3 protein and shows their most common DNA and genes. The sample table records approximately 640,000 distinct CDR3 sequences; 40% to 55% of these occur just once. The ten largest clones add up to approximately 7.2% of the sample. The sample consisted of peripheral blood or thyroid tissue (not recorded which). The receptors shown here come from an adult man with Graves' disease, either hyperthyroidism or ophthalmopathy (not recorded which).

In this sample, this clonotype turned up a few times. This chain links TRBV2 with TRBJ2-5; D not resolved. The CDR3 contains 12 residues. Per the germline V gene, CDR1 is SNHLY and CDR2 is FYNNEI. Trimming removed 8 bases from V and 2 bases from J, with 9 bases in between. The CDR3 loop is CASGGFQETQYF. The DNA for the CDR3 is TGTGCCAGCGGCGGATTTCAAGAGACCCAGTACTTC.

The sample holds a few counts of this clonotype. The V and J genes are TRBV20-1 and TRBJ1-2; no clear D. Trimming stripped 0 bases from V and 2 bases from J, with 10 bases between. The CDR3 spans 14 residues. Germline V gives CDR1 DFQATT, CDR2 SNEGSKA (reference sequence). Here the CDR3 reads CSARDMKENYGYTF. In DNA, the CDR3 is TGCAGTGCTAGAGATATGAAGGAAAACTATGGCTACACCTTC.

The chain uses TRBV7-6 and TRBJ2-5, with D unresolved. Germline-derived CDR1 and CDR2 are SGHVS and FNYEAQ. This CDR3 is built from 17 residues. Trimming shortened V by 1 base and J by 2 bases, and 17 bases separated the two germline ends. The CDR3 here is CASSLGRPRVTQETQYF. The DNA for the CDR3 is TGTGCCAGCAGCTTAGGCCGCCCCCGGGTCACACAAGAGACCCAGTACTTC.

Notes on this clonotype: With a much larger clone just one base away, this may be a read error. The V gene is TRBV24-1, the J gene TRBJ1-1, with D tentatively TRBD1 (6 bases). Trimming cost V 7 bases and J 7 bases, with 15 bases left between them. The CDR3 is made up of 13 amino acids. From germline, CDR1 is KGHDR and CDR2 SFDVKD. For the CDR3, the DNA is TGTGCCACCAGCTTCGCAGGGGCCAATGAAGCTTTCTTT. It specifies CATSFAGANEAFF.

The chain employs TRBV11-2 and TRBJ1-5; a weak D match, TRBD1 (5 bases). Germline-derived CDR1 and CDR2 are SGHAT and FQNNGV. CDR3 length: 17 residues. Trimming removed 5 bases at V and 0 bases at J, with 17 bases between. CDR3 loop: CASSERGMGNSNQPQHF. In DNA form, the CDR3 reads TGTGCCAGCAGCGAAAGGGGTATGGGGAATAGCAATCAGCCCCAGCATTTT.

The V and J genes are TRBV20-1 and TRBJ2-7, with D possibly TRBD1 on 5 matching bases. Germline loops: CDR1 DFQATT, CDR2 SNEGSKA (reference sequence). The germline V and J ends were trimmed by 4 bases and 1 base, with 14 bases remaining between them. The CDR3 has 14 amino acids. The DNA for the CDR3 is TGCAGTGCTACCAGGGCCGACACATCCTACGAGCAGTACTTC. Translating gives CSATRADTSYEQYF.

This clonotype has more than one count but fewer than ten. V is TRBV14 and J is TRBJ2-7, with D possibly matching TRBD2 (6 bases). V lost 7 bases and J lost 6, with 25 bases in between. The CDR3 length is 16 residues. Germline V gene lookup returns CDR1 SGHDN and CDR2 FVKESK. The CDR3 reads CASTPVGSGYDFEQYF. The CDR3 coding sequence is TGTGCCAGCACCCCTGTCGGCAGCGGGTACGACTTCGAGCAGTACTTC.

This chain uses TRBV11-2 with TRBJ2-7; no firm D call. The germline V and J ends were trimmed by 5 bases and 1 base, with 15 bases remaining between them. Germline CDR1 and CDR2: SGHAT and FQNNGV. The CDR3 runs to 15 residues. CDR3 bases: TGTGCCAGCAGCCAAGATGGTGGTCAGTCCTACGAGCAGTACTTC. It is translated as CASSQDGGQSYEQYF. Looking up the rest from reference TRBV11-2 and TRBJ2-7 gives the full variable domain: EAGVAQSPRYKIIEKRQSVAFWCNPISGHATLYWYQQILGQGPKLLIQFQNNGVVDDSQLPKDRFSAERLKGVDSTLKIQPAKLEDSAVYLCASSQDGGQSYEQYFGPGTRLTVT.

This chain uses TRBV6-1 with TRBJ1-1; 9 bases match TRBD1. CDR1 is MNHNS, CDR2 SASEGT, per germline. V lost 3 bases and J lost 6; bases outside the gene matches: 8. CDR3 length: 15 residues. CDR3 DNA: TGTGCCAGCAGTGACCGGGGACAGGGTGTTCCTGAAGCTTTCTTT. Its protein product is CASSDRGQGVPEAFF.

The chain uses TRBV14 and TRBJ1-4, with D possibly TRBD1 on 5 matching bases. Germline V gene data show CDR1 as SGHDN and CDR2 as FVKESK. V lost 8 bases and J lost 5, with 15 bases in between. The CDR3 is 14 amino acids. CDR3: CASGGAGLNEKLFF. CDR3 coding DNA: TGTGCCAGCGGAGGGGCAGGGTTAAATGAAAAACTGTTTTTT.

This chain uses TRBV7-8 with TRBJ1-5, with D uncertain. The V and J ends lost 2 bases and 1 base respectively, with 15 bases between them. Germline lookup yields CDR1 SGHVS and CDR2 FQNEAQ. CDR3 length equals 17 residues. The CDR3 reads CASSLFGGHGSNQPQHF. The CDR3 nucleotides read TGTGCCAGCAGCTTATTTGGAGGCCACGGGAGCAATCAGCCCCAGCATTTT.

A remark on this clonotype: A much larger clonotype is one base distant, so this may be a read error. The CDR3 reads CASNGNYGHTF. As DNA, the CDR3 is TGTGCCAGCAATGGGAATTATGGCCACACCTTC. This rearrangement joins TRBV6-1 to TRBJ1-2, with D uncertain. Germline V CDR1 and CDR2: MNHNS, SASEGT. CDR3 length: 11 amino acids.

The rearrangement uses TRBV29-1 and TRBJ1-2; TRBD1 matches at 11 bases. CDR3 length: 16 residues. CDR1 and CDR2 (germline): SQVTM, ANQGSEA. V was clipped by 7 bases and J by 5 bases; unmatched bases: 15. CDR3 nucleotide sequence: TGCAGCGCCAGCAGCCCCGGACAGGGGGCGAGGTATGGCTACACCTTC. As protein: CSASSPGQGARYGYTF. The entire variable domain, with the rest obtained from reference TRBV29-1 and TRBJ1-2, is as follows: SAVISQKPSRDICQRGTSLTIQCQVDSQVTMMFWYRQQPGQSLTLIATANQGSEATYESGFVIDKFPISRPNLTFSTLTVSNMSPEDSSIYLCSASSPGQGARYGYTFGSGTRLTVV.

The sample holds a few counts of this clonotype. The genes are TRBV7-9 and TRBJ2-5, with 9 bases matching TRBD1. This CDR3 is 14 amino acids long. V trimming: 4 bases; J trimming: 5 bases; junction bases outside the gene matches: 5. Germline V CDR1 and CDR2: SEHNR, FQNEAQ (reference sequence). CDR3 nucleotides: TGTGCCAGCAGCTACCCGGGACAGGGCGAGACCCAGTACTTC. This codes for CASSYPGQGETQYF. Looking up the rest from reference TRBV7-9 and TRBJ2-5 gives the full variable domain: DTGVSQNPRHKITKRGQNVTFRCDPISEHNRLYWYRQTLGQGPEFLTYFQNEAQLEKSRLLSDRFSAERPKGSFSTLEIQRTEQGDSAMYLCASSYPGQGETQYFGPGTRLLVL.

This clonotype turned up a few times. The genes are TRBV6-5 and TRBJ1-5; D perhaps matches TRBD1 (5 bases). Deletions cut 10 bases from V and 5 bases from J, with 12 bases between. This CDR3 is built from 12 residues. CDR1 and CDR2 (germline): MNHEY, SVGAGI. The CDR3 spells CATTARDQPQHF. CDR3 nucleotides: TGTGCCACCACAGCCAGGGATCAGCCCCAGCATTTT.

The V gene is TRBV24-1, the J gene TRBJ1-4; a weak D match, TRBD1 (6 bases). The germline V gene has CDR1 KGHDR and CDR2 SFDVKD. CDR3 length: 13 amino acids. V was cut by 5 bases and J by 8 bases, with 11 bases left in between. In DNA, the CDR3 is TGTGCCACCAGTGGAACGACAGGCGAAAAACTGTTTTTT. As protein: CATSGTTGEKLFF.

The chain uses TRBV7-4 and TRBJ2-7; 9 positions match TRBD2. J lost 0 bases, V lost 6 bases, and 3 bases had no gene match. The CDR3 sequence is 14 residues long. CDR1 and CDR2 from the germline V gene are SGHVT and SQSDAQ. Here the CDR3 reads CASRLAGHSYEQYF. CDR3 bases: TGTGCCAGCAGGCTAGCGGGACACTCCTACGAGCAGTACTTC.

The rearrangement uses TRBV7-9 and TRBJ1-5, with D perhaps matching TRBD1 (6 bases). Germline assignment: CDR1 SEHNR and CDR2 FQNEAQ (reference sequence). The V and J ends lost 5 bases and 5 bases respectively, with 10 bases between them. The CDR3 has 13 amino acids. The CDR3 nucleotides are TGTGCCAGCAGCGGGACAAAGGATCAGCCCCAGCATTTT. Translation: CASSGTKDQPQHF.

Notes on this clonotype: A much larger clone sits a single nucleotide away, making a read error possible. J is TRBJ2-2 and V is TRBV9; TRBD1 matches 8 bases. CDR3 length equals 16 residues. Losses at the gene ends were 3 bases for V and 4 bases for J; bases not matched to a gene: 8. CDR1 SGDLS and CDR2 YYNGEE come from the germline V gene. The CDR3 bases are TGTGCCAGCAGCGGAGTCCAGGGGGCGACCACCGGGGAGCTGTTTTTT. This translates into CASSGVQGATTGELFF.

Details on this clonotype: Germline and junction disagree at one end, which may indicate a read error. V is TRBV15 and J is TRBJ1-2; 10 nucleotides line up with TRBD1. CDR1 is LNHNV and CDR2 is YYDKDF in the germline V gene (reference sequence). This CDR3 contains 15 residues. CDR3 residues: CAASSYGTGDYGYTF. Written as DNA, the CDR3 is TGTGCCGCCAGCAGCTACGGGACAGGGGACTATGGCTACACCTTC.

This chain connects TRBV12-3 or TRBV12-4 to TRBJ1-1; 7 bases fit TRBD1. The CDR3 runs 15 residues. Unmatched junction bases numbered 5, after V lost 3 bases and J lost 1 base. The CDR3 DNA is TGTGCCAGCAGTTTGCCGGGACAGTCGAACACTGAAGCTTTCTTT. Translation gives CASSLPGQSNTEAFF.

The gene calls are TRBV11-2 and TRBJ2-2; 9 bases map to TRBD1. CDR1 SGHAT and CDR2 FQNNGV come from the germline V gene. Germline trimming cut 6 bases from V and 4 bases from J; bases unmatched to any gene: 12. The CDR3 is made up of 17 amino acids. As DNA, the CDR3 is TGTGCCAGCAGAAAAGTTGCCGGGACAGGGTTCACCGGGGAGCTGTTTTTT. The encoded protein is CASRKVAGTGFTGELFF. The variable domain in full, with the rest retrieved from reference TRBV11-2 and TRBJ2-2, is EAGVAQSPRYKIIEKRQSVAFWCNPISGHATLYWYQQILGQGPKLLIQFQNNGVVDDSQLPKDRFSAERLKGVDSTLKIQPAKLEDSAVYLCASRKVAGTGFTGELFFGEGSRLTVL.

This clonotype was seen repeatedly, ten times or more. The chain uses TRBV10-2 and TRBJ1-5, with D perhaps TRBD1 (6 bases). The CDR3 consists of 14 residues. V was shortened by 3 bases and J by 8 bases, with 14 bases between the two germline ends. CDR1 WSHSY and CDR2 SAAADI come from the germline V gene. The CDR3 sequence is CASSDGQGKEPQHF. In DNA form, the CDR3 reads TGCGCCAGCAGTGACGGGCAGGGGAAGGAGCCCCAGCATTTT.

J is TRBJ1-1 and V is TRBV19; D is unresolved. The CDR3 extends over 12 amino acids. In germline, CDR1 is LNHDA, CDR2 SQIVND (reference sequence). Trimming removed 11 bases from V and 2 bases from J, with 12 bases in between. This CDR3 is CAPRQPNTEAFF. Written as DNA, the CDR3 is TGTGCCCCCCGGCAGCCCAACACTGAAGCTTTCTTT.

This chain uses TRBV20-1 with TRBJ2-5; TRBD1 might be the D (6 bases). The CDR3 is made up of 15 amino acids. V was cut by 1 base and J by 4 bases, with 16 bases left in between. The V gene's germline CDR1 is DFQATT and CDR2 SNEGSKA (reference sequence). For the CDR3, the DNA is TGCAGTGCTAGAGGGGGCAGGGGTTCTGCAGAGACCCAGTACTTC. This encodes CSARGGRGSAETQYF.

The table lists this clonotype with many counts. The chain combines TRBV29-1 with TRBJ2-5; either TRBD1 or TRBD2 may supply D (6 bases each). Trimming stripped 2 bases from V and 2 bases from J, with 9 bases between. Germline CDR1 is SQVTM and CDR2 is ANQGSEA. The CDR3 has 13 residues. CDR3 region: CSVERGVQETQYF. As DNA, the CDR3 is TGCAGCGTTGAAAGGGGGGTTCAAGAGACCCAGTACTTC.

This sequence joins TRBV14 and TRBJ1-1; a possible D gene is TRBD1 (5 bases). CDR1 is SGHDN, CDR2 FVKESK, per germline. V gave up 1 base and J gave up 4 bases, with 19 bases separating them. The CDR3 is 17 amino acids. The CDR3 loop is CASSQGPTGGRGTEAFF. The CDR3 region has the DNA TGTGCCAGCAGCCAAGGGCCCACAGGTGGACGGGGCACTGAAGCTTTCTTT.

This clonotype was observed a single time. This clone may be a read error of a much larger clone one base away. V is TRBV7-6 and J is TRBJ2-5; TRBD2 might be the D (5 bases). The CDR3 extends over 15 amino acids. The germline V gene has CDR1 SGHVS and CDR2 FNYEAQ. V gave up 3 bases and J gave up 5 bases, with 16 bases separating them. CDR3 sequence: CASSLGISVLETQYF. CDR3 coding DNA: TGTGCCAGCAGCTTGGGAATTAGCGTGTTGGAGACCCAGTACTTC.

This clonotype was detected a few times. This chain joins TRBV24-1 and TRBJ1-5, with D possibly being TRBD1 (5 bases). The CDR3 runs 16 residues. Germline V gene data show CDR1 as KGHDR and CDR2 as SFDVKD. Trimming pared 6 bases from V and 0 bases from J, leaving 14 bases between. The chain's CDR3 is CATSRGGGNSNQPQHF. CDR3 nucleotides: TGTGCCACCAGTCGGGGTGGGGGGAATAGCAATCAGCCCCAGCATTTT.

With regard to this clonotype: This may come from a read error, since a much larger clone is one base off. The gene calls are TRBV6-1 and TRBJ1-2, with 7 bases fitting TRBD1. The V gene's germline CDR1 is MNHNS and CDR2 SASEGT. The trim removed 6 bases at V and 14 bases at J, leaving 9 bases unmatched. This CDR3 is 11 amino acids long. CDR3 sequence reads: CASRSATGITF. CDR3 bases: TGTGCCAGCAGGTCGGCGACAGGGATAACCTTC.